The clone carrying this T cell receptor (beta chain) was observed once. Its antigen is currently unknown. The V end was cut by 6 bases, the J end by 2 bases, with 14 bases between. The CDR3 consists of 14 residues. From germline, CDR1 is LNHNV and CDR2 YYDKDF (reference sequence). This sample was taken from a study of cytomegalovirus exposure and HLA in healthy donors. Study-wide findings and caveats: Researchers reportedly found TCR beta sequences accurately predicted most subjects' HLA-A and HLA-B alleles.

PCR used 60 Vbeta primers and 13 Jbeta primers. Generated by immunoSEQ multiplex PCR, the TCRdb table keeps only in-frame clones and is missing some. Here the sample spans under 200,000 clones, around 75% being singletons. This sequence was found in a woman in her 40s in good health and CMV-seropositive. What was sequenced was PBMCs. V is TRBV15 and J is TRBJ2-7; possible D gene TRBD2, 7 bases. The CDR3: CATRGGVYPYEQYF. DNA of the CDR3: TGTGCCACCAGAGGGGGGGTTTACCCCTACGAGCAGTACTTC. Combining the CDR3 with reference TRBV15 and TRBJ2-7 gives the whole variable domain DAMVIQNPRYQVTQFGKPVTLSCSQTLNHNVMYWYQQKSSQAPKLLFHYYDKDFNNEADTPDNFQSRRPNTSFCFLDIRSPGLGDTAMYLCATRGGVYPYEQYFGPGTRLTVT.